Presented here are 20 T cell receptor beta chains from one specimen sequenced in a study of shared clonotypes between healthy human individuals. Repertoires were generated with immunoSEQ multiplex PCR, while TCRdb's copy carries only in-frame clones and drops some. The table records about 330,000 clones, around 74% of them present only once. The source material was memory CD4+ T cells sorted from blood. Subset: CD45RA-negative fraction. Source of these receptors: a man aged 25 to 40 in good health.

The V call is TRBV5-6, the J call TRBJ2-3; the match to TRBD2 covers 9 bases. Germline V gene data show CDR1 as SGHDT and CDR2 as YYEEEE. The CDR3 covers 16 residues. The V and J ends lost 0 bases and 1 base, in that order; junction bases with no gene match: 3. CDR3 sequence reads: CASSLALAGGTDTQYF. DNA for the CDR3: TGTGCCAGCAGCTTGGCCTTAGCGGGGGGCACAGATACGCAGTATTTT.

The V call is TRBV27, the J call TRBJ2-7, with 12 bases lining up with TRBD2. The CDR3 runs to 15 residues. Germline V gene sequence: CDR1 MNHEY, CDR2 SMNVEV (reference sequence). J was trimmed by 4 bases and V by 6 bases; bases with no gene match: 7. CDR3 nucleotides: TGTGCCAGCAGCACCGCCACTAGCGGGAGGTACGAGCAGTACTTC. Translated: CASSTATSGRYEQYF.

V gene TRBV9 combines with J gene TRBJ1-1; D gene uncertain. Germline assignment: CDR1 SGDLS and CDR2 YYNGEE. The germline V and J ends were trimmed by 4 bases and 2 bases, with 9 bases remaining between them. The CDR3 loop spans 13 amino acids. CDR3 coding DNA: TGTGCCAGCAGCTGGCACCACAACACTGAAGCTTTCTTT. It is translated as CASSWHHNTEAFF.

The chain is built from TRBV6-1 and TRBJ1-2; no definite D call. This CDR3 is built from 14 residues. Germline lookup yields CDR1 MNHNS and CDR2 SASEGT. V lost 6 bases and J 2 bases, leaving 13 bases between the germline ends. For the CDR3, the DNA is TGTGCCAGCAGGTACGGACCGACCAACTATGGCTACACCTTC. Translating it yields CASRYGPTNYGYTF.

A few counts support this clone. The rearrangement joins TRBV11-2 to TRBJ1-1; the D gene is possibly TRBD1 (5 bases). The ends were cut back, 3 bases at V and 1 base at J, with 6 bases in the middle. The CDR3 length is 13 residues. CDR1 SGHAT and CDR2 FQNNGV come from the germline V gene. For the CDR3, the DNA is TGTGCCAGCAGCTTTGACAGGAACACTGAAGCTTTCTTT. Translation: CASSFDRNTEAFF.

V is TRBV7-7 and J is TRBJ2-5; tentative D call: TRBD2 (5 bases). CDR1 is SSHAT and CDR2 is FNYEAQ in the germline V gene (reference sequence). CDR3 size: 12 residues. The DNA for the CDR3 is TGTGCTAGCGCCCCGATTGCGGAGACCCAGTACTTC. Its translation is CASAPIAETQYF.

This clone has a handful of counts. J is TRBJ2-7 and V is TRBV5-1; either TRBD1 or TRBD2 may fit D (5 bases each). Trimming removed 4 bases at V and 3 bases at J, with 11 bases between. The germline gives CDR1 SGHRS, CDR2 YFSETQ. The CDR3 spans 13 residues. The CDR3 here is CASSGTKYYEQYF. The CDR3 DNA reads as TGCGCCAGCAGCGGGACCAAGTACTACGAGCAGTACTTC.

This chain links TRBV28 with TRBJ1-2; maybe TRBD1 (6 bases). V shed 5 bases and J shed 5 bases, with 24 bases lying between them. CDR1 and CDR2 (germline): MDHEN, SYDVKM. The CDR3 sequence is 17 residues long. CDR3: CASSTYRENPSSYGYTF. The CDR3 DNA reads TGTGCCAGCAGTACGTACAGGGAGAATCCGTCGAGTTATGGCTACACCTTC.

The chain is built from TRBV7-2 and TRBJ2-7; 9 nucleotides align to TRBD1. Looked up from germline, CDR1 is SGHTA and CDR2 is FQGNSA. V shed 1 base and J 3 bases; nucleotides not matched to a gene: 4. CDR3 length: 15 residues. The chain's CDR3 is CASSLVTGGLYEQYF. The CDR3 bases are TGTGCCAGCAGCTTAGTCACAGGGGGCCTCTACGAGCAGTACTTC.

This chain uses TRBV7-2 with TRBJ1-5; D call uncertain. This CDR3 is built from 15 residues. Germline lookup yields CDR1 SGHTA and CDR2 FQGNSA. Trimming stripped 2 bases from V and 5 bases from J, with 13 bases between. CDR3 protein: CASSLNMGQDQPQHF. Written as DNA, the CDR3 is TGTGCCAGCAGCTTAAACATGGGCCAGGATCAGCCCCAGCATTTT.

The J gene is TRBJ2-7, the V gene TRBV20-1; tentative D call: TRBD1 (5 bases). Trimming pared 8 bases from V and 4 bases from J, leaving 9 bases between. The CDR3 is made up of 10 amino acids. Germline V gene data show CDR1 as DFQATT and CDR2 as SNEGSKA (reference sequence). The CDR3 bases are TGCAGTTCAGGGAAATACGAGCAGTACTTC. Its translation is CSSGKYEQYF.

The chain has TRBV19 and TRBJ2-3; 8 positions match TRBD1. The CDR3 has 14 residues. Trimming removed 5 bases from V and 5 bases from J; junction bases left unmatched: 6. Germline V gene data show CDR1 as LNHDA and CDR2 as SQIVND (reference sequence). Written as DNA, the CDR3 is TGTGCCAGTAGTGCCGGACAGGGCGGAGATACGCAGTATTTT. Encoded protein: CASSAGQGGDTQYF.

This CDR3 is CASSGGAVGSQPQHF. The CDR3 DNA sequence: TGTGCCAGCTCAGGGGGCGCCGTGGGGAGTCAGCCCCAGCATTTT. V and J are TRBV6-1 and TRBJ1-5; 8 bases map to TRBD1. Germline V lookup: CDR1 MNHNS, CDR2 SASEGT. CDR3 length: 15 residues. The trim removed 8 bases at V and 6 bases at J, leaving 12 bases unmatched.

The gene calls are TRBV6-6 and TRBJ2-7; TRBD2 might be the D (5 bases). V lost 5 bases, J lost 6 bases, and 11 bases lay in between. Germline CDR1 reads MNHNY; CDR2 reads SVGAGI (reference sequence). The CDR3 runs to 12 residues. The CDR3: CASSTRDSEQYF. The CDR3 region has the DNA TGTGCCAGCAGTACCCGGGATAGCGAGCAGTACTTC.

V and J are TRBV5-4 and TRBJ2-1, with TRBD2 identical over 8 bases. This CDR3 spans 15 amino acids. J lost 7 bases, V lost 3 bases, and 9 bases had no gene match. Germline V CDR1 and CDR2: SGHNT, YYREEE (reference sequence). The CDR3 nucleotides read TGTGCCAGCAGCTCCCGGACTAGCCTTGGGAATGAGCAGTTCTTC. Protein product: CASSSRTSLGNEQFF.

This clone showed up just once. This sequence joins TRBV25-1 and TRBJ2-1, with D maybe TRBD1 (6 bases). This CDR3 contains 16 residues. V lost 3 bases to trimming and J lost 3 bases, with 15 bases between them. Germline V gene sequence: CDR1 MGHDK, CDR2 SYGVNS. The CDR3 DNA is TGTGCCAGCAGTGACGTGGGGGCCCTAAGCTACAATGAGCAGTTCTTC. Its translation is CASSDVGALSYNEQFF.

CDR3 amino acids: CSVPVIGETQYF. In nucleotides, the CDR3 is TGCAGCGTCCCCGTGATAGGGGAGACCCAGTACTTC. The V call is TRBV29-1, the J call TRBJ2-5; D call uncertain. V dropped 6 bases and J dropped 5 bases, with 13 bases sitting between them. CDR1 and CDR2 (germline): SQVTM, ANQGSEA. This CDR3 region has 12 residues.

J is TRBJ1-1 and V is TRBV5-1; possible D gene TRBD1, 5 bases. This CDR3 has 17 amino acids. Germline V gene data show CDR1 as SGHRS and CDR2 as YFSETQ. V lost 0 bases and J 5 bases, leaving 20 bases between the germline ends. The CDR3 region is CASSLEYGAGYRTEAFF. The CDR3 nucleotides read TGCGCCAGCAGCTTGGAATATGGGGCAGGGTATAGGACTGAAGCTTTCTTT.

The CDR3 coding sequence is TGCGCCAGCAGCCCTGACGGGCTCGGTGAGCAGTTCTTC. Encoded protein: CASSPDGLGEQFF. V and J are TRBV5-1 and TRBJ2-1; no firm D call. Germline V gene data show CDR1 as SGHRS and CDR2 as YFSETQ. The CDR3 is made up of 13 amino acids. Trimming left V 4 bases short and J 9 bases short, with 14 bases between.

Details on this clone: Different DNA sequences within this sample yield the same CDR3. The chain carries TRBV29-1 and TRBJ2-5, with D unresolved. The CDR3 length is 14 residues. V dropped 5 bases and J dropped 1 base, with 14 bases sitting between them. Germline V CDR1 and CDR2: SQVTM, ANQGSEA. The CDR3 DNA reads as TGCAGCGTTTCCGGCCAGAGGCGCCAAGAGACCCAGTACTTC. Translating it yields CSVSGQRRQETQYF.